This entry lists 30 T cell receptor beta chains sequenced from one sample in a study of T cell repertoires in aging, cancer and after chemotherapy. Multiplex touch-down PCR with TRB-A/B primers amplified rearranged V-D-J TRB sequences. TCRdb re-derived calls from the multiplex PCR reads in MiXCR, one entry per CDR3 protein. The sample yields thousands of distinct CDR3 sequences, 40% to 50% seen once. Peripheral blood genomic DNA, not sorted cells or RNA, was the template. The specimen was blood. The receptors were gathered from a human donor with a blood cancer.

The sample holds a few counts of this clonotype. The chain uses TRBV6-6 and TRBJ1-4; D is unclear. The V end was cut by 5 bases, the J end by 1 base, with 8 bases between. This CDR3 has 14 residues. Germline CDR1 and CDR2: MNHNY and SVGAGI (reference sequence). In DNA, the CDR3 is TGTGCCAGCAGTCCTTCGGGAACTAATGAAAAACTGTTTTTT. Amino acid sequence: CASSPSGTNEKLFF.

The J gene is TRBJ1-2, the V gene TRBV20-1; 8 bases map to TRBD1. This CDR3 comprises 18 residues. Germline loops: CDR1 DFQATT, CDR2 SNEGSKA (reference sequence). J gave up 1 base and V 0 bases, and 13 bases lay outside the gene matches. The CDR3 loop reads CSARDRGTGIPINYGYTF. CDR3 bases: TGCAGTGCTAGAGATCGGGGGACAGGCATCCCAATTAACTATGGCTACACCTTC.

The V call is TRBV6-5, the J call TRBJ2-7; TRBD1 matches at 9 bases. This CDR3 is built from 14 residues. Germline V gene data show CDR1 as MNHEY and CDR2 as SVGAGI. The junction had 4 bases not matched to a gene; V was cut back by 5 bases and J by 2 bases. CDR3 in DNA: TGTGCCAGCAGTAAGACAGGGGGACCCTACGAGCAGTACTTC. Encoded protein: CASSKTGGPYEQYF.

The chain couples TRBV15 to TRBJ2-7; no firm D call. V was cut by 4 bases and J by 2 bases, with 3 bases left in between. Germline CDR1 and CDR2: LNHNV and YYDKDF (reference sequence). This CDR3 contains 11 residues. This CDR3 reads CATSTTYEQYF. CDR3 nucleotide sequence: TGTGCCACCAGCACTACCTACGAGCAGTACTTC.

This chain uses TRBV12-3 or TRBV12-4 with TRBJ2-7, with 9 bases identical to TRBD1. The CDR3 has 13 amino acids. The ends lost 8 bases at V and 7 bases at J; junction bases unmatched: 9. The CDR3 DNA is TGTGCCAGCCGGGGACAGGGCCTTGGGGAGCAGTACTTC. This codes for CASRGQGLGEQYF.

This clonotype was seen only a few times. The chain uses TRBV29-1 and TRBJ1-2; weak D call: TRBD1 (5 bases). Germline CDR1 reads SQVTM; CDR2 reads ANQGSEA. Trimming removed 5 bases at V and 4 bases at J, with 14 bases between. The CDR3 has 13 residues. This CDR3 is CSVWTTDFYGYTF. The CDR3 DNA reads TGCAGCGTTTGGACAACGGACTTCTATGGCTACACCTTC.

J is TRBJ2-3 and V is TRBV20-1; maybe TRBD1 (6 bases). Germline-derived CDR1 and CDR2 are DFQATT and SNEGSKA (reference sequence). Trimming pared 3 bases from V and 4 bases from J, leaving 20 bases between. The CDR3 runs 16 residues. The DNA of the CDR3 is TGCAGTGCTAGTACGGACAGCGTCAGGTGGGCAGATACGCAGTATTTT. It specifies CSASTDSVRWADTQYF.

This clonotype is classed as medium-sized. The chain carries TRBV19 and TRBJ2-2; D possibly corresponds to TRBD1 (5 bases). From germline, CDR1 is LNHDA and CDR2 SQIVND (reference sequence). The CDR3 has 14 amino acids. V gave up 6 bases and J gave up 2 bases, with 10 bases separating them. The CDR3 region has the DNA TGTGCCAGTAGACAAGGGGTTAACACCGGGGAGCTGTTTTTT. Protein product: CASRQGVNTGELFF.

By share, this clonotype counts as large. The CDR3: CSARDPGLAGHIQYF. CDR3 DNA: TGCAGTGCTAGAGATCCGGGACTAGCGGGACACATTCAGTACTTC. The gene calls are TRBV20-1 and TRBJ2-4; 13 nucleotides match TRBD2. V shed 0 bases, J shed 8 bases, and the junction held 4 bases outside the gene matches. The length of the CDR3 is 15 residues. The germline CDR1 and CDR2 sequences are DFQATT and SNEGSKA (reference sequence).

There are a few counts of this clonotype. The chain couples TRBV27 to TRBJ1-2; perhaps TRBD1 as D (6 bases). Trimming left V 6 bases short and J 1 base short, with 21 bases between. CDR1 and CDR2 from the germline V gene are MNHEY and SMNVEV (reference sequence). The CDR3 has 17 amino acids. CDR3: CASSYINEGHVNYGYTF. CDR3 sequence (DNA): TGTGCCAGCAGCTATATCAACGAGGGACACGTTAACTATGGCTACACCTTC.

V gene TRBV12-3 or TRBV12-4 combines with J gene TRBJ2-5; 9 positions agree with TRBD1. CDR3 size: 15 residues. The J segment lost 5 bases and the V segment lost 5 bases, leaving 9 bases of the junction unmatched. CDR3 sequence: CASSPTGGQVETQYF. DNA for the CDR3: TGTGCCAGCAGTCCGACAGGGGGACAGGTTGAGACCCAGTACTTC.

This clonotype was counted only a few times. The chain carries TRBV29-1 and TRBJ1-3; 8 nucleotides agree with TRBD1. The CDR3 has 14 amino acids. After removal of 6 bases from V and 2 bases from J, the junction contained 6 bases not matched to a gene. Germline-derived CDR1 and CDR2 are SQVTM and ANQGSEA. The CDR3 region has the DNA TGCAGCGTGGGGGACAGGAGCGCTGGAAACACCATATATTTT. Protein product: CSVGDRSAGNTIYF.

This clonotype came up once. This chain joins TRBV10-3 and TRBJ1-5, with a weak D call TRBD1 (6 bases). V was pared by 6 bases and J by 6 bases, with 21 bases between. The germline V gene has CDR1 ENHRY and CDR2 SYGVKD. This CDR3 is 16 amino acids long. The CDR3 sequence: CAISPGGGGSRQPQHF. The CDR3 DNA follows: TGTGCCATCAGCCCCGGGGGAGGGGGGTCACGTCAGCCCCAGCATTTT.

The rearrangement uses TRBV7-6 and TRBJ2-3; TRBD2 might be the D (7 bases). The V and J ends lost 8 bases and 2 bases respectively, with 17 bases between them. The CDR3 is 15 amino acids. CDR1 and CDR2 from the germline V gene are SGHVS and FNYEAQ. The CDR3 DNA sequence: TGTGCCAGCGGGAGGGGGAGTAGGTACACAGATACGCAGTATTTT. This sequence encodes CASGRGSRYTDTQYF.

CDR3 loop: CASSLMTSGMTDTQYF. The CDR3 DNA is TGTGCCAGCAGCTTGATGACTAGCGGGATGACAGATACGCAGTATTTT. The rearrangement links TRBV30 to TRBJ2-3; 11 bases map to TRBD2. CDR3 length: 16 amino acids. The V segment lost 8 bases and the J segment 3 bases; nucleotides outside the gene matches: 13. CDR1 and CDR2 from the germline V gene are GTSNPN and SVGIG (reference sequence).

V gene TRBV5-6 combines with J gene TRBJ2-2; D could derive from TRBD1 or TRBD2 (5 bases each). CDR3 length: 15 amino acids. V was trimmed by 5 bases and J by 4 bases, leaving 15 bases between them. CDR1 and CDR2 from the germline V gene are SGHDT and YYEEEE. The CDR3 region is CASSSYGTVTGELFF. The CDR3 DNA sequence: TGTGCCAGCAGTAGCTATGGGACGGTCACCGGGGAGCTGTTTTTT.

The rearrangement links TRBV7-2 to TRBJ1-4; D gene unclear. The length of the CDR3 is 15 residues. V was trimmed by 3 bases and J by 0 bases, leaving 8 bases between them. The germline gives CDR1 SGHTA, CDR2 FQGNSA. The CDR3 region is CASSLIAATNEKLFF. CDR3 DNA sequence: TGTGCCAGCAGCTTGATAGCTGCAACTAATGAAAAACTGTTTTTT.

The sample holds a few counts of this clonotype. This sequence joins TRBV15 and TRBJ1-5; no definite D call. Germline values: CDR1 LNHNV, CDR2 YYDKDF (reference sequence). Between the trimmed V and J ends, which lost 5 bases and 7 bases, there was a span of 12 bases. This CDR3 contains 13 residues. CDR3 amino acids: CATSPDVRQPQHF. The CDR3 bases are TGTGCCACCAGCCCGGACGTCCGGCAGCCCCAGCATTTT. Together with reference TRBV15 and TRBJ1-5, the CDR3 gives the full variable domain: DAMVIQNPRYQVTQFGKPVTLSCSQTLNHNVMYWYQQKSSQAPKLLFHYYDKDFNNEADTPDNFQSRRPNTSFCFLDIRSPGLGDTAMYLCATSPDVRQPQHFGDGTRLSIL.

The V call is TRBV19, the J call TRBJ1-5; no clear D. The CDR3 covers 13 residues. Germline loops: CDR1 LNHDA, CDR2 SQIVND (reference sequence). With 7 bases removed from V and 3 bases from J, the gap between germline ends came to 10 bases. Here the CDR3 DNA reads TGTGCCAGTAAATTAACCCACAATCAGCCCCAGCATTTT. It specifies CASKLTHNQPQHF.

The rearrangement uses TRBV20-1 and TRBJ2-7; 9 positions agree with TRBD1. The ends lost 1 base at V and 3 bases at J; junction bases unmatched: 7. Per germline, CDR1 DFQATT and CDR2 SNEGSKA (reference sequence). CDR3 length: 15 residues. The CDR3 spells CSARVLGTGIYEQYF. DNA for the CDR3: TGCAGTGCTAGAGTTCTTGGGACAGGGATCTACGAGCAGTACTTC.

This clonotype was seen a handful of times. The chain is built from TRBV6-5 and TRBJ2-2, with a possible D match to TRBD2 (6 bases). V lost 6 bases to trimming and J lost 2 bases, with 13 bases between them. This CDR3 region has 15 residues. Per the germline V gene, CDR1 is MNHEY and CDR2 is SVGAGI. This CDR3 is CASRFGSGNTGELFF. As DNA, the CDR3 is TGTGCCAGCAGGTTCGGGAGTGGCAACACCGGGGAGCTGTTTTTT.

With regard to this clonotype: Compared with germline, one end of the junction differs, possibly owing to a read error. V and J are TRBV5-6 and TRBJ1-5; D gene uncertain. There are 14 residues in the CDR3. Germline V lookup: CDR1 SGHDT, CDR2 YYEEEE. CDR3 bases: TGCGCCAGCAGCCTTTGGACCGGCAATCAGCCCCAGCATTTT. Translating it yields CASSLWTGNQPQHF.

This clonotype was picked up one time. It may be a read error: a sequence one base away is much more abundant. CDR3 sequence reads: CASRTGVGETQYF. In nucleotides, the CDR3 is TGTGCCAGCAGGACAGGGGTGGGGGAGACCCAGTACTTC. The genes are TRBV5-6 and TRBJ2-5; 8 bases are a match to TRBD1. The V segment lost 5 bases and the J segment 5 bases; nucleotides outside the gene matches: 5. This CDR3 has 13 residues. Germline V gives CDR1 SGHDT, CDR2 YYEEEE.

This clonotype was observed a few times. The V gene is TRBV6-5, the J gene TRBJ2-2; 10 positions match TRBD2. The V and J ends lost 6 bases and 7 bases, in that order; junction bases with no gene match: 8. Germline CDR1 and CDR2: MNHEY and SVGAGI. The length of the CDR3 is 15 residues. CDR3 in amino acids: CASSRLAGAGGELFF. DNA of the CDR3: TGTGCCAGCAGCCGACTAGCGGGTGCGGGCGGGGAGCTGTTTTTT.

This sequence joins TRBV7-9 and TRBJ2-1; 10 bases are shared with TRBD2. Germline-derived CDR1 and CDR2 are SEHNR and FQNEAQ (reference sequence). The CDR3 sequence is 19 residues long. The trim removed 4 bases at V and 2 bases at J, leaving 14 bases unmatched. The CDR3 region is CASSYFGLAGVPAYNEQFF. The CDR3 DNA is TGTGCCAGCAGCTATTTTGGGCTAGCGGGAGTTCCCGCCTACAATGAGCAGTTCTTC.

This chain connects TRBV6-5 to TRBJ1-1, with 7 bases matching TRBD1. The V and J ends lost 6 bases and 4 bases, in that order; junction bases with no gene match: 5. CDR1 and CDR2 (germline): MNHEY, SVGAGI. This CDR3 has 13 residues. CDR3 loop: CASRLTGPTEAFF. DNA of the CDR3: TGTGCCAGCAGGCTGACAGGGCCCACTGAAGCTTTCTTT.

The J gene is TRBJ2-1, the V gene TRBV29-1; the match to TRBD1 covers 7 bases. V was clipped by 3 bases and J by 3 bases; unmatched bases: 8. This CDR3 spans 15 amino acids. Germline CDR1 is SQVTM and CDR2 is ANQGSEA. The CDR3 loop reads CSVDSGTELYNEQFF. The CDR3 DNA is TGCAGCGTTGACTCCGGGACAGAACTCTACAATGAGCAGTTCTTC.

In its sample, this clonotype ranks as medium-sized. The chain is built from TRBV29-1 and TRBJ2-1; D call uncertain. In germline, CDR1 is SQVTM, CDR2 ANQGSEA. The V end lost 3 bases, the J end lost 2 bases, and 8 bases lay between the germline ends. The CDR3 is made up of 13 amino acids. The CDR3 sequence: CSVDGSTYNEQFF. The CDR3 DNA is TGCAGCGTTGACGGGTCCACCTACAATGAGCAGTTCTTC.

V usage is TRBV29-1 and J usage is TRBJ1-1; TRBD1 is a possible D gene (5 bases). The CDR3 is 13 residues long. V dropped 7 bases and J dropped 2 bases, with 14 bases sitting between them. Germline CDR1 SQVTM, CDR2 ANQGSEA. This CDR3 is CSARRDANTEAFF. CDR3 in DNA: TGCAGCGCCCGCCGGGACGCCAACACTGAAGCTTTCTTT.

The chain combines TRBV7-9 with TRBJ2-1, with D perhaps assigned TRBD1 or TRBD2 (5 bases each). The CDR3 runs to 13 residues. With 5 bases removed from V and 9 bases from J, the gap between germline ends came to 14 bases. Germline loops: CDR1 SEHNR, CDR2 FQNEAQ (reference sequence). The CDR3 here is CASSQLAQGEQFF. The DNA of the CDR3 is TGTGCCAGCAGCCAGCTAGCCCAGGGTGAGCAGTTCTTC. Together with reference TRBV7-9 and TRBJ2-1, the CDR3 gives the full variable domain: DTGVSQNPRHKITKRGQNVTFRCDPISEHNRLYWYRQTLGQGPEFLTYFQNEAQLEKSRLLSDRFSAERPKGSFSTLEIQRTEQGDSAMYLCASSQLAQGEQFFGPGTRLTVL.